Below, one T cell receptor (beta chain) is given with its context. Antigen specificity is unknown. TCRdb independently ran MiXCR on the reads; one entry per CDR3 protein. The table includes roughly 310,000 distinct CDR3 sequences, around 29% detected once. These data originate in a study of T cell repertoires in cytomegalovirus infection. Turning to the study itself: Shared public TCR beta signatures pointed to both CMV infection and a matching HLA type.

V was pared by 3 bases and J by 0 bases, with 7 bases between. The CDR3 contains 14 residues. The study, taken as a whole, reports: Carriers of CMV plus the relevant HLA were identified by cumulative public TCR beta family frequency. HLA-C-restricted TCR beta clonotypes specific for CMV led the ex vivo response.

This specimen was cultured PBMCs, taken from culture after CMV antigen stimulation. The chain employs TRBV12-3 or TRBV12-4 and TRBJ2-3; D gene unclear. The TCR comes from a human donor in good health (CMV status not recorded). Some clones in this sample may be carry-over from other donors' samples. Written as DNA, the CDR3 is TGTGCCAGCAGTTTCGGGCGGAGCACAGATACGCAGTATTTT. This gives the protein CASSFGRSTDTQYF.